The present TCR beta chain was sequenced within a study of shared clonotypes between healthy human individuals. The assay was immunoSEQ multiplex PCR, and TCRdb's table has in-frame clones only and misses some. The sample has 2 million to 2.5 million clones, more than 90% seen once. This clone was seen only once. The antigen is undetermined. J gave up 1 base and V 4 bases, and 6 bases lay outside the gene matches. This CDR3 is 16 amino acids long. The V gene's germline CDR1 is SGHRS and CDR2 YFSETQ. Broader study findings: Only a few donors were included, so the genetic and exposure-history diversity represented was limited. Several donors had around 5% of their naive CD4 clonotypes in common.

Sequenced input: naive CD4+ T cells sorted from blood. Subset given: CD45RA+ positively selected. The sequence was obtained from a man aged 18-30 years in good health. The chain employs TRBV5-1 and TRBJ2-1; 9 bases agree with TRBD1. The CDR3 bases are TGCGCCAGCAGCGCAAAGGGACAGGGATCCTACAATGAGCAGTTCTTC. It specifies CASSAKGQGSYNEQFF.